This TCR beta chain appears in the sequencing data of a study of cytomegalovirus exposure and HLA in healthy donors. As regards this clone: What it binds is unknown.

General study points: Later, an analysis found that TCR clusters from the first cohort tended to co-occur in the 120 or so validation repertoires. Some TCR beta chains (more than 150 of them) were listed as cytomegalovirus-associated.

Only in-frame clones appear in the TCRdb table, and some are missing; sequencing was by immunoSEQ multiplex PCR. The table has roughly 200,000 clones, roughly 86% seen once; the top ten hold about 7.7%. Trimming cost V 5 bases and J 0 bases, with 22 bases left between them. The CDR3 covers 17 residues. CDR1 and CDR2 (germline): SQVTM, ANQGSEA. The donors belonged to the approximately 120-subject validation cohort, separate from the approximately 700-subject first cohort. The sequenced sample consisted of PBMCs. The receptor was derived from a man aged 30 to 45 in good health and CMV-seropositive. The chain links TRBV29-1 to TRBJ1-1; TRBD1 is a possible D gene (5 bases). CDR3 region: CSVRGDPNNRLNTEAFF. Here the CDR3 DNA reads TGCAGCGTTCGAGGGGATCCTAACAACCGTTTGAACACTGAAGCTTTCTTT.